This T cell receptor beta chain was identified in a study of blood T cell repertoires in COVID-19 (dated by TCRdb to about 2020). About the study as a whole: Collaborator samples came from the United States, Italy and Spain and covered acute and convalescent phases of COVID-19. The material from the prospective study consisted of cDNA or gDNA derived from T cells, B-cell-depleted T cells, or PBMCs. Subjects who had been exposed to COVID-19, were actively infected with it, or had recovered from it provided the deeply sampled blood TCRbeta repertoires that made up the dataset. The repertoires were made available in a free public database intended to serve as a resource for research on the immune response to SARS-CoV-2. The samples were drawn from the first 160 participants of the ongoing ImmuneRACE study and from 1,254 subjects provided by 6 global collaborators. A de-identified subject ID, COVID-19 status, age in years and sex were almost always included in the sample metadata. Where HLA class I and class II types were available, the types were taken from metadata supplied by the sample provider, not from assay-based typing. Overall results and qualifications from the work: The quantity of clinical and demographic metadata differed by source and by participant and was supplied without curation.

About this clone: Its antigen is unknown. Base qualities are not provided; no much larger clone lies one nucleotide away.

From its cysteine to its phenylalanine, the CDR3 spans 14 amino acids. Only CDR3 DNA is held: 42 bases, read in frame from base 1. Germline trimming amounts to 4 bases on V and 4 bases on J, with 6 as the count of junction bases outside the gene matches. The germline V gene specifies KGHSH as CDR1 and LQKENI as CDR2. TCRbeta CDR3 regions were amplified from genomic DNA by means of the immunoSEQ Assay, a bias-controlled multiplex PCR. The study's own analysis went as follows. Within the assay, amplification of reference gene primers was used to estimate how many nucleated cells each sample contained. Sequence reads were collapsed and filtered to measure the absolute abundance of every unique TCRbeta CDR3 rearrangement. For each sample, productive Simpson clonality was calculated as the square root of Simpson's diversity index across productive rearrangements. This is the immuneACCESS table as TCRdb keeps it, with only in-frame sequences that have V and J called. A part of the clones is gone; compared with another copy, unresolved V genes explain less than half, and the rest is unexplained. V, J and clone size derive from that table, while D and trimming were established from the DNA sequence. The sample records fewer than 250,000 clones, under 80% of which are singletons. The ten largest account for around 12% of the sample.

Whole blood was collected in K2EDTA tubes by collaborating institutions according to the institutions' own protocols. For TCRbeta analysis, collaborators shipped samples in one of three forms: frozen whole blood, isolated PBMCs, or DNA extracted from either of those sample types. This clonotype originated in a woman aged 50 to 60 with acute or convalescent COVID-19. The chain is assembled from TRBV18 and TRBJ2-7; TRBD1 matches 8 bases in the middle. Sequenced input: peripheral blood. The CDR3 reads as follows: CASSQDREGYEQYF. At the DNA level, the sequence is TGTGCCAGCTCACAGGACAGGGAAGGGTACGAGCAGTACTTC.